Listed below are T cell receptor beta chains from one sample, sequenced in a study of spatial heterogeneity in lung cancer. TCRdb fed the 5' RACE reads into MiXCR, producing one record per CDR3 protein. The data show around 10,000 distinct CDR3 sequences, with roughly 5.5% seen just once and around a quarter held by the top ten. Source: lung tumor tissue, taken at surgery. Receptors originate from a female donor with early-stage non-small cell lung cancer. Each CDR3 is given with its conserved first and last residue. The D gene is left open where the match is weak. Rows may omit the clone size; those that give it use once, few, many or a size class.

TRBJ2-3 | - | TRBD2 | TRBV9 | CASSVRLAGSDTQYF | TGTGCCAGCAGCGTACGACTAGCGGGGTCAGATACGCAGTATTTT
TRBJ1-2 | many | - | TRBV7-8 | CASSLALAGRQSYGYTF | TGTGCCAGCAGCTTAGCTTTGGCAGGGCGGCAGAGCTATGGCTACACCTTC
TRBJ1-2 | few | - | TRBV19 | CASSSGRGSYTF | TGTGCCAGTAGTTCGGGACGCGGGAGCTACACCTTC
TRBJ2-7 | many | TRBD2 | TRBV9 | CASSAGLAGEEQYF | TGTGCCAGCAGCGCCGGACTAGCGGGAGAGGAGCAGTACTTC
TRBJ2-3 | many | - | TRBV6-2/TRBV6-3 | CASSYSLEASTDTQYF | TGTGCCAGCAGTTACTCCTTGGAGGCAAGCACAGATACGCAGTATTTT
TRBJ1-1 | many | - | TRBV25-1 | CASSPQGRGTEAFF | TGTGCCAGCAGTCCTCAGGGGCGAGGGACTGAAGCTTTCTTT
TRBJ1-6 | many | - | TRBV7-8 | CASNRLGESPLHF | TGTGCCAGCAATCGTCTGGGGGAATCACCCCTCCACTTT
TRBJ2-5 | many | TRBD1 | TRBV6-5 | CASSYYGQGRVETQYF | TGTGCCAGCAGTTACTATGGACAGGGGCGTGTGGAGACCCAGTACTTC
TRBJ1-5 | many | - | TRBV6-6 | CASSPFGQPSNQPQHF | TGTGCCAGCAGTCCCTTCGGACAGCCTAGCAATCAGCCCCAGCATTTT
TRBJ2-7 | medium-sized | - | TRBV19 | CASSISVTYEQYF | TGTGCCAGTAGTATTTCAGTTACCTACGAGCAGTACTTC
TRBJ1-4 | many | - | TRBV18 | CASSPQGYSEKLFF | TGTGCCAGCTCACCACAAGGGTATAGTGAAAAACTGTTTTTT
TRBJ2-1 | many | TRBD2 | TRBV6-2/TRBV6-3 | CASSYATSGRANEQFF | TGTGCCAGCAGTTACGCCACTAGCGGGAGGGCCAATGAGCAGTTCTTC
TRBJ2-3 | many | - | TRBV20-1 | CSARVAGEADTQYF | TGCAGTGCTAGAGTAGCAGGGGAGGCAGATACGCAGTATTTT
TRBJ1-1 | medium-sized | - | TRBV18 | CASSPNSGSGNTEAFF | TGTGCCAGCTCACCGAATTCCGGGAGCGGGAACACTGAAGCTTTCTTT
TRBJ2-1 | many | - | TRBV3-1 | CASTFTWGDNEQFF | TGTGCCAGCACTTTCACCTGGGGGGACAATGAGCAGTTCTTC
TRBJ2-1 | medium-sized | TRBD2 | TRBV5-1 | CASSLGTSSNEQFF | TGCGCCAGCAGCTTGGGGACTAGCAGCAATGAGCAGTTCTTC
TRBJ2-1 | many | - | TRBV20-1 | CSARVPYNEQFF | TGCAGTGCTAGAGTTCCCTACAATGAGCAGTTCTTC
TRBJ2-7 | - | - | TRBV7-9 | CASSNSLEQYF | TGTGCCAGCAGCAACTCGCTTGAGCAGTACTTC
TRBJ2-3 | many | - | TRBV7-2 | CASSRLSGVDTQYF | TGTGCCAGCAGCCGCCTGTCGGGAGTGGATACGCAGTATTTT
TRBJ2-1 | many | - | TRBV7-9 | CASSTSGLSYNEQFF | TGTGCCAGCAGCACGAGCGGGCTTTCCTACAATGAGCAGTTCTTC
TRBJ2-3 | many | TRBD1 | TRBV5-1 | CASSKQGAPTDTQYF | TGCGCCAGCAGCAAACAGGGGGCGCCCACAGATACGCAGTATTTT
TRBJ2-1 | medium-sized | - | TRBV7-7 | CASSPTQGGPNEQFF | TGTGCCAGCAGCCCGACCCAGGGGGGTCCCAATGAGCAGTTCTTC
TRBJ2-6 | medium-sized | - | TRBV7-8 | CASSPRYSTGPGANVLTF | TGTGCCAGCAGCCCCCGGTACAGCACCGGCCCTGGGGCCAACGTCCTGACTTTC
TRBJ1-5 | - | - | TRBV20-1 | CSASIGRAEYQPQHF | TGCAGTGCTAGCATAGGTAGGGCAGAGTATCAGCCCCAGCATTTT
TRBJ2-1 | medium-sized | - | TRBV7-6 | CASSPGTNKDNEQFF | TGTGCCAGCAGCCCCGGGACCAACAAAGACAATGAGCAGTTCTTC
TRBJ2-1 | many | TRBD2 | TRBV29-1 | CSPSTSGSNEQFF | TGCAGCCCCTCGACTAGCGGGAGCAATGAGCAGTTCTTC
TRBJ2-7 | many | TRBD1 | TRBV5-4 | CASRSDDRGSYEQYF | TGTGCCAGCAGGTCAGACGACAGGGGATCCTACGAGCAGTACTTC
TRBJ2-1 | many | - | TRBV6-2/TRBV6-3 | CASSLVSSYNEQFF | TGTGCCAGCAGTTTGGTAAGCTCCTACAATGAGCAGTTCTTC
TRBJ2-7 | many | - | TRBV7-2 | CASSSPRNEQYF | TGTGCCAGCAGCTCCCCCCGGAACGAGCAGTACTTC
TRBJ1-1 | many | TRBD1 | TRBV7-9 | CASSPDRGQGDTEAFF | TGTGCCAGCAGCCCGGACAGGGGGCAGGGGGACACTGAAGCTTTCTTT
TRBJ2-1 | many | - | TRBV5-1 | CASSLGQYNEQFF | TGCGCCAGCAGCCTAGGACAGTACAATGAGCAGTTCTTC
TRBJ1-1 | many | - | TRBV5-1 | CASSPLPSGNTEAFF | TGCGCCAGCAGCCCTCTCCCCTCGGGGAACACTGAAGCTTTCTTT
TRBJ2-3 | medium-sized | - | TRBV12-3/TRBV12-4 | CASSLGGPATDTQYF | TGTGCCAGCAGTTTAGGGGGCCCCGCCACAGATACGCAGTATTTT
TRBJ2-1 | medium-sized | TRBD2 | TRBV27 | CASSLTGLSNEQFF | TGTGCCAGCAGTTTAACGGGACTAAGCAATGAGCAGTTCTTC
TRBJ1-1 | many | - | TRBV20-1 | CSAAGGLNTEAFF | TGCAGTGCCGCCGGGGGATTGAACACTGAAGCTTTCTTT
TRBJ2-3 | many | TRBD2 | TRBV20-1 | CSATLAGATTDTQYF | TGCAGTGCTACACTAGCGGGGGCGACCACAGATACGCAGTATTTT
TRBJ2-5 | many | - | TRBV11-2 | CASSLPPSRETQYF | TGTGCCAGCAGCTTACCTCCCAGTCGAGAGACCCAGTACTTC
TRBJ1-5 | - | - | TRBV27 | CASSPTRTVNQPQHF | TGTGCCAGCAGCCCCACACGGACAGTTAATCAGCCCCAGCATTTT
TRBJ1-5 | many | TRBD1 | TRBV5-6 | CASKKGQASNQPQHF | TGTGCCAGCAAAAAAGGACAGGCGAGCAATCAGCCCCAGCATTTT
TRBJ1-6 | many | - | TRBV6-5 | CASSSRDPHSPLHF | TGTGCCAGCAGTTCCCGGGATCCGCATTCACCCCTCCACTTT